The rows below give T cell receptor beta chains drawn from one sample of a study of Ad26.COV2.S vaccination and SARS-CoV-2 variants. TCRdb's table, derived via immunoSEQ multiplex PCR, lists solely in-frame clones and lacks some. The sample consists of 300,000 to 500,000 clones, 70% to 90% of them appearing once. The sequencing here drew on peripheral blood, taken in a trial of Ad26.COV2.S vaccine versus placebo. The receptors here all came from a person aged 18 to 65 who received the Ad26.COV2.S COVID-19 vaccine or a placebo. The CDR3 runs from the conserved cysteine through the conserved F or W. Fields, in order: V gene, clone size, D gene, J gene, CDR3 DNA, CDR3 protein. The D gene is left open where the match is weak. Some rows have no size entry. The others give once, few or many, or a class for an expanded clone.

>TRBV4-1|-|-|TRBJ2-7
TGCGCCAGCAGCCACATTCTAGCTGAGCAGTACTTC
CASSHILAEQYF
>TRBV6-5|-|-|TRBJ1-1
TGTGCCAGCAGTCCCTTCGACAGCACTGAAGCTTTCTTT
CASSPFDSTEAFF
>TRBV5-1|-|TRBD1|TRBJ1-1
TGCGCCAGCAGCTTGGGCCGGGACAGAGAAGAAGCTTTCTTT
CASSLGRDREEAFF
>TRBV7-8|-|-|TRBJ2-1
TGTGCCAGCAGCTTAGTTGCCGGGGAGGCCTCCTACAATGAGCAGTTCTTC
CASSLVAGEASYNEQFF
>TRBV19|-|TRBD2|TRBJ2-7
TGTGCCAGCCACAGCGGGGACCCCTCCTACGAGCAGTACTTC
CASHSGDPSYEQYF
>TRBV2|-|-|TRBJ1-3
TGTGCCAGCAGTGACGGGGGGGAGGGAGGAAACACCATATATTTT
CASSDGGEGGNTIYF
>TRBV29-1|-|-|TRBJ1-1
TGCAGCGTTTCCGGGGAAACTGAAGCTTTCTTT
CSVSGETEAFF
>TRBV5-3|-|-|TRBJ1-1
TGTGCCAGAGGGGTTTCCGCTGAAGCTTTCTTT
CARGVSAEAFF
>TRBV5-6|-|TRBD2|TRBJ2-1
TGTGCCAGCAGCTTGGGGCGTATAGCGGGGCTCAATGAGCAGTTCTTC
CASSLGRIAGLNEQFF
>TRBV7-8|-|TRBD1|TRBJ1-1
TGTGCCAGCAGCTCCTCGTCCCGGGACAGGGATCGAAAAGCTTTCTTT
CASSSSSRDRDRKAFF
>TRBV6-5|-|-|TRBJ2-7
TGTGCCAGCAACCGCTGGCGGATCTCCTACGAGCAGTACTTC
CASNRWRISYEQYF
>TRBV4-3|-|-|TRBJ1-4
TGCGCCAGCTCTTTGGGCCTAGCAACTAATGAAAAACTGTTTTTT
CASSLGLATNEKLFF
>TRBV5-1|-|-|TRBJ1-1
TGCGCCAGCAGCTTGGCCGGAGCGAACACTGAAGCTTTCTTT
CASSLAGANTEAFF
>TRBV5-1|-|TRBD1|TRBJ1-4
TGCGCCAGCAGTACCGGGACAGGGCGCGAAAAACTGTTTTTT
CASSTGTGREKLFF
>TRBV5-1|-|-|TRBJ2-2
TGCGCCAGCAGCCGCCCCCAGTCCGGGGAGCTGTTTTTT
CASSRPQSGELFF
>TRBV2|-|-|TRBJ1-1
TGTGCCAGCAGAGCTCAGGGCTCCACTGAAGCTTTCTTT
CASRAQGSTEAFF
>TRBV2|few|TRBD1|TRBJ2-1
TGTGCCAGCATCGGAGAGGACAGGGGTTTTTATGAGCAGTTCTTC
CASIGEDRGFYEQFF
>TRBV4-1|-|-|TRBJ1-1
TGCGCCAGCAGCCCCGAGCTAGGGTTCGCTGAAGCTTTCTTT
CASSPELGFAEAFF
>TRBV28|-|-|TRBJ2-5
TGTGCCAGCAACCCCGGACTCCAAGAGACCCAGTACTTC
CASNPGLQETQYF
>TRBV10-3|-|-|TRBJ1-6
TGTGCCATCGGGGAGGAAAGGGATTCACCCCTCCACTTT
CAIGEERDSPLHF
>TRBV5-1|-|TRBD1|TRBJ2-7
TGCGCCAGCAGCGCTGGACCCGGGACAGGGAGGATCTACGAGCAGTACTTC
CASSAGPGTGRIYEQYF
>TRBV11-2|once|TRBD2|TRBJ2-1
TGTGCCAATAGAGCGGGGGCGGACGAGGGGAATGAGCAGTTCTTC
CANRAGADEGNEQFF
>TRBV4-1|-|-|TRBJ2-5
TGCGCCAGCCAGAGGTGGGAACGGGCCCAAGAGACCCAGTACTTC
CASQRWERAQETQYF
>TRBV6-5|-|-|TRBJ1-3
TGTGCCAGCAGAGACACAGGCGGCTCTGGAAACACCATATATTTT
CASRDTGGSGNTIYF
>TRBV7-9|-|-|TRBJ1-4
TGTGCCAGCAGCTTAGAAGGGGCGCGGGAAAAACTGTTTTTT
CASSLEGAREKLFF
>TRBV19|-|-|TRBJ2-5
TGTGCCAGTAGTATAGAGCCAACGGGGACCCAGTACTTC
CASSIEPTGTQYF
>TRBV9|-|-|TRBJ2-3
TGTGCCAGCAGCTCTAGGGACATCACAGATACGCAGTATTTT
CASSSRDITDTQYF
>TRBV5-1|once|-|TRBJ1-5
TGCGCCAGCAGCCCGGGGGGGGCCCCCAGTCAGCCCCAGCATTTT
CASSPGGAPSQPQHF
>TRBV10-3|-|TRBD1|TRBJ2-7
TGTGCCATCAGTGGGGGGACAGGACCATCCTCCTACGAGCAGTACTTC
CAISGGTGPSSYEQYF
>TRBV5-4|-|TRBD2|TRBJ2-1
TGTGCCAGCAGCCCCAGGACTAGCGGGGCCTACAATGAGCAGTTCTTC
CASSPRTSGAYNEQFF
>TRBV27|-|-|TRBJ1-1
TGTGCCAGCATCCACGGACACCCCTCTGAAGCTTTCTTT
CASIHGHPSEAFF
>TRBV6-6|-|-|TRBJ2-3
TGTGCCAGCAGTCGGCCACCCGACACAGATACGCAGTATTTT
CASSRPPDTDTQYF
>TRBV5-5|-|-|TRBJ1-3
TGTGCCAGCCGAAAAAGCTCTGGAAACACCATATATTTT
CASRKSSGNTIYF
>TRBV13|once|-|TRBJ2-3
TGTGCCAGCAGCTTTAGTACAACCTCAGATACGCAGTATTTT
CASSFSTTSDTQYF
>TRBV5-5|-|-|TRBJ1-1
TGTGCCAGCAGCTTGGTCGTGACGGGAGCTGAAGCTTTCTTT
CASSLVVTGAEAFF
>TRBV2|-|TRBD1|TRBJ1-1
TGTGCCAGCAGTTTCAGGGGGGAGTACACTGAAGCTTTCTTT
CASSFRGEYTEAFF
>TRBV5-5|-|-|TRBJ1-2
TGTGCCAGCAGCGTCCAGGGCCCAGCTAACTATGGCTACACCTTC
CASSVQGPANYGYTF
>TRBV7-9|-|TRBD1|TRBJ1-1
TGTGCCAGCAGTCGACCACAGGGGGGGAACACTGAAGCTTTCTTT
CASSRPQGGNTEAFF
>TRBV7-9|-|-|TRBJ2-1
TGTGCCAGCAGCCTTGCCCAATCCAATGAGCAGTTCTTC
CASSLAQSNEQFF
>TRBV27|-|TRBD1|TRBJ1-2
TGTGCCAGCAGTTACAGGGGCAACTATGGCTACACCTTC
CASSYRGNYGYTF
>TRBV19|-|TRBD2|TRBJ2-5
TGTGCCAGTAGACGAGCGGGGGGCTTCCAAGAGACCCAGTACTTC
CASRRAGGFQETQYF